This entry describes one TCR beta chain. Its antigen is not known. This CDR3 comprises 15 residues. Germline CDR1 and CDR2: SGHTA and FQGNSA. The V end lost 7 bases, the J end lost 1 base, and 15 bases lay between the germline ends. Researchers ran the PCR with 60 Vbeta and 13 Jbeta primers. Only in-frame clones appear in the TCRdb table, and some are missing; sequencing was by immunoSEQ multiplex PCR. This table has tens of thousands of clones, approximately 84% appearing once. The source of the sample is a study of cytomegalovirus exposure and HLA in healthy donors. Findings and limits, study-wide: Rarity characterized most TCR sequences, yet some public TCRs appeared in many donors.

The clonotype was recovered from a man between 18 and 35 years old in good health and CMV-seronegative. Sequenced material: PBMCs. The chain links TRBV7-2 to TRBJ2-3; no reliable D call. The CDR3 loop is CASKLSPLGTDTQYF. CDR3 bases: TGTGCCAGCAAGCTTTCCCCTCTCGGCACAGATACGCAGTATTTT.